This is a list of T cell receptor beta chains from one sample in a study of cytomegalovirus exposure and HLA in healthy donors. Clones were read by immunoSEQ multiplex PCR, and TCRdb kept only the in-frame ones, dropping some. This repertoire shows about 170,000 clones, 70% to 90% found once; its top ten account for 2.5%. The sequencing sample was made of PBMCs. Every receptor here comes from a man between 25 and 39 years old in good health and CMV-seropositive. Each CDR3 is given with its conserved first and last residue. The D gene is left open where the match is weak. Clone size, where shown, is once, few, many, or a class for clones that have expanded.

-	TRBV11-3	TRBJ2-5	-	TGTGCCAGCAGCTTAGGGGGGGACAGTTCCTTGGAGACCCAGTACTTC	CASSLGGDSSLETQYF
TRBD2	TRBV5-4	TRBJ2-3	-	TGTGCCAGCAGCTTGTCAGCGGGATACACAGATACGCAGTATTTT	CASSLSAGYTDTQYF
TRBD1	TRBV2	TRBJ2-2	-	TGTGCCAGCAGGGGGGACAGGGTTTACGGGGAGCTGTTTTTT	CASRGDRVYGELFF
-	TRBV7-2	TRBJ1-2	-	TGTGCCAGCAGCTCCCTTGCCGACCAAGGGGAGGGAATCTATGGCTACACCTTC	CASSSLADQGEGIYGYTF
TRBD2	TRBV7-3	TRBJ2-5	-	TGTGCCAGCAGCTGGGGGGGGGTGGAGACCCAGTACTTC	CASSWGGVETQYF
-	TRBV2	TRBJ2-5	-	TGTGCCAGCAGTGAGTTCGGGGGGCTAAGAGAGACCCAGTACTTC	CASSEFGGLRETQYF
TRBD1	TRBV4-1	TRBJ2-2	-	TGCGCCAGCAGCCAAGATGAAGCTTTTTCGGGACAGGGGTATACCGGGGAGCTGTTTTTT	CASSQDEAFSGQGYTGELFF
-	TRBV29-1	TRBJ2-2	-	TGCAGCGTTGAACAAACCGGGGAGCTGTTTTTT	CSVEQTGELFF
-	TRBV2	TRBJ1-3	-	TGTGCCAGCAGTCCTTCGTTTAACACCATATATTTT	CASSPSFNTIYF
TRBD2	TRBV5-6	TRBJ2-3	-	TGTGCCAGCAGCTTGGCGGTGAGCGGGAGGGCCGCCGGGCAGTATTTT	CASSLAVSGRAAGQYF
-	TRBV19	TRBJ1-3	-	TGTGCCAGTAGTATCGGGGGGCTCTCTGGAAACACCATATATTTT	CASSIGGLSGNTIYF
-	TRBV28	TRBJ1-1	-	TGTGCCAGCAGTGGCCCAGGCCAGAACACTGAGGCTTTCTTT	CASSGPGQNTEAFF
-	TRBV4-3	TRBJ1-2	-	TGCGCCAGCAGCCAATACGAGGGTTTTTATAACTATGGCTACACCTTC	CASSQYEGFYNYGYTF
TRBD1	TRBV7-3	TRBJ2-2	-	TGTGCCAGCAGCTTACCCCCGACAGGGACCAACACCGGGGAGCTGTTTTTT	CASSLPPTGTNTGELFF
-	TRBV6-5	TRBJ2-1	-	TGTGCCAGCAGCCAGGACAGAAGCTCCTACAATGAGCAGTTCTTC	CASSQDRSSYNEQFF
TRBD1	TRBV2	TRBJ1-2	-	TGTGCCAGCAGCAGAACAGGGGGTGGCTATGGCTACACCTTC	CASSRTGGGYGYTF
TRBD2	TRBV7-6	TRBJ2-2	-	TGTGCCAGCAGTTCGAGCGGGAGGGCCCCCGGGGAGCTGTTTTTT	CASSSSGRAPGELFF
-	TRBV19	TRBJ2-1	-	TGTGCCAGTAGTATAAATCCACAGAAAAACAATGAGCAGTTCTTC	CASSINPQKNNEQFF
-	TRBV20-1	TRBJ2-5	-	TGCAGTGCGGGGGGTGTGGAGACCCAGTACTTC	CSAGGVETQYF
-	TRBV5-1	TRBJ2-1	-	TGCGCCAGCAGCTTGGGGGCGGGCAGCTCCTACAATGAGCAGTTCTTC	CASSLGAGSSYNEQFF
TRBD2	TRBV27	TRBJ2-1	-	TGTGCCAGCAGTTTCGTTAGCGGGAGGGGCAATGAGCAGTTCTTC	CASSFVSGRGNEQFF
-	TRBV2	TRBJ2-3	-	TGTGCCAGCAGTGCCTCCACAGATACGCAGTATTTT	CASSASTDTQYF
-	TRBV2	TRBJ2-5	-	TGTGCCAGCACCCCCTACTCGGGGACAACAGGGACCCAGTACTTC	CASTPYSGTTGTQYF
TRBD2	TRBV7-9	TRBJ2-2	-	TGTGCCAGCAGCTCCGGACTAGCGGTCAACACCGGGGAGCTGTTTTTT	CASSSGLAVNTGELFF
-	TRBV5-4	TRBJ1-1	few	TGTGCCAGCAGCTTGCCGAGTCAACTTGAAGCTTTCTTT	CASSLPSQLEAFF
-	TRBV21-1	TRBJ1-4	-	TGTGCCAGCAGCAAATGGATGGACAGGGAAATTAAAGGCTACGAAGCTCTGTTTTTT	CASSKWMDREIKGYEALFF
-	TRBV6-5	TRBJ1-2	once	TGTGCCAGCAGTTACTCGGGGGGGCTAGGCTACACCTTC	CASSYSGGLGYTF
-	TRBV19	TRBJ1-1	once	TGTGCCAGTAGTATCGTCGGTCCCACTGAAGCTTTCTTT	CASSIVGPTEAFF
-	TRBV7-9	TRBJ1-2	-	TGTGCCAGCAGCTTTCCCACAACAGGGAACTATGGCTACACCTTC	CASSFPTTGNYGYTF
TRBD1	TRBV4-1	TRBJ1-4	-	TGCGCCAGCAGCCACAGACAGGGATTGGGCGAAAAACTGTTTTTT	CASSHRQGLGEKLFF
-	TRBV19	TRBJ2-7	-	-	CASSTSAREDPGSYEQYF
TRBD1	TRBV29-1	TRBJ2-3	-	TGCAGCGCGGGGCAGGGACAGGGAACAGATACGCAGTATTTT	CSAGQGQGTDTQYF
TRBD2	TRBV7-8	TRBJ2-1	-	TGTGCCAGCAGCTTAGGTCAAGGACTAGGGGCTGGAGAGCAGTTCTTC	CASSLGQGLGAGEQFF
TRBD1	TRBV4-1	TRBJ1-2	-	TGCGCCAGCAGTCAACGCGACAGGGACTATGGCTACACCTTC	CASSQRDRDYGYTF
TRBD2	TRBV4-2	TRBJ2-5	-	TGTGCCAGCAGCCAGGCGGGAGCGGGGGAGACCCAGTACTTC	CASSQAGAGETQYF
-	TRBV7-9	TRBJ2-1	-	TGTGCCAGCAGCCCCCCGGCGGGACTGCTTATAGACAATGAGCAGTTCTTC	CASSPPAGLLIDNEQFF
TRBD1	TRBV6-4	TRBJ2-2	few	TGTGCCAGTACGACAGGGGAAGGCGGGGAGCTGTTTTTT	CASTTGEGGELFF
-	TRBV18	TRBJ1-6	-	TGTGCCAGCTCACCAACAGGGTCGCGGAATTCACCCCTCCACTTT	CASSPTGSRNSPLHF
-	TRBV18	TRBJ2-1	-	TGTGCCAGCTCACCCCTCGGACTCCCCTCCGACAATGAGCAGTTCTTC	CASSPLGLPSDNEQFF
TRBD2	TRBV14	TRBJ2-5	-	TGTGCCAGCAGCCAAGATCTAGCGGGAGGAGAGACCCAGTACTTC	CASSQDLAGGETQYF
TRBD1	TRBV27	TRBJ1-2	medium-sized	TGTGCCAGCAGTTTCGCGGGACAGTGGACTGGCTACACCTTC	CASSFAGQWTGYTF
-	TRBV10-2	TRBJ1-5	once	TGCGCCAGCAGTGACAACAGGGAAATCCTTCAGCCCCAGCATTTT	CASSDNREILQPQHF
TRBD2	TRBV5-8	TRBJ2-3	once	TGTGCCAGCAGCTGGCCCCCAGCGGGAAAGACAGATACGCAGTATTTT	CASSWPPAGKTDTQYF
TRBD2	TRBV27	TRBJ2-5	once	TGTGCCAGCAGTTTCAGATCGGGAGGGGGGACCCAGTACTTC	CASSFRSGGGTQYF
-	TRBV5-8	TRBJ1-6	-	TGTGCCAGCAGCCGTGGGACTGCGGATAATTCACCCCTCCACTTT	CASSRGTADNSPLHF
-	TRBV6-1	TRBJ2-1	-	TGTGCCAGCTCCGGGAACAGATACAATGAGCAGTTCTTC	CASSGNRYNEQFF
TRBD1	TRBV5-1	TRBJ1-1	-	TGCGCCAGCAGTAAGGGGGCTACCACTGAAGCTTTCTTT	CASSKGATTEAFF
-	TRBV6-1	TRBJ1-5	-	TGTGCCAGCAGTGCAGGGGCAGGGAAACAGCCCCAGCATTTT	CASSAGAGKQPQHF
-	TRBV15	TRBJ2-7	-	TGTGCCACCAGCACCCGACAGTATGGGGCCTACGAGCAGTACTTC	CATSTRQYGAYEQYF
TRBD2	TRBV7-2	TRBJ2-1	-	TGTGCCAGCAGCTTAGTCGGACTAGCGGGTTACAATGAGCAGTTCTTC	CASSLVGLAGYNEQFF
TRBD1	TRBV4-1	TRBJ2-5	once	TGCGCCAGCTCGGACAGGGGGCATCAAGAGACCCAGTACTTC	CASSDRGHQETQYF
TRBD1	TRBV5-1	TRBJ2-5	-	TGCGCCAGCAGCCCGGGACAGAAAGAGACCCAGTACTTC	CASSPGQKETQYF
TRBD2	TRBV7-2	TRBJ2-5	-	TGTGCCAGCAGCTTAGTAATGGGCGGGGGGGAAGAGACCCAGTACTTC	CASSLVMGGGEETQYF
-	TRBV5-1	TRBJ1-1	-	TGCGCCAGCAGCTTGGCCGCGGATCGGACTGAAGCTTTCTTT	CASSLAADRTEAFF
TRBD2	TRBV6-1	TRBJ2-5	-	TGTGCCAGCAGATTAGCGGGTGGGGTGGACCAGTACTTC	CASRLAGGVDQYF
-	TRBV7-9	TRBJ2-2	-	TGTGCCAGCTTAGTCCTAGCCCGTTTACACGGGGAGCTGTTTTTT	CASLVLARLHGELFF